This record covers a single T cell receptor beta chain. This entry comes from a study of cytomegalovirus exposure and HLA in healthy donors. The length of the CDR3 is 16 residues. V lost 1 base and J 2 bases, leaving 14 bases between the germline ends. Germline values: CDR1 SEHNR, CDR2 FQNEAQ (reference sequence). The study ran its PCR with 60 Vbeta and 13 Jbeta primers. Generated by immunoSEQ multiplex PCR, the TCRdb table keeps only in-frame clones and is missing some. The table has roughly 200,000 clones, 75% to 90% seen once. This cohort consisted of healthy bone marrow donors. V usage is TRBV7-9 and J usage is TRBJ1-1, with TRBD1 as a possible D gene (6 bases). This receptor was identified in a boy younger than 10 in good health and CMV-seronegative. The sequencing sample was made of PBMCs. CDR3 nucleotide sequence: TGTGCCAGCAGCTTAGGGGGAGGGGGGGGAAACACTGAAGCTTTCTTT. This codes for CASSLGGGGGNTEAFF. The entire variable domain, with the rest obtained from reference TRBV7-9 and TRBJ1-1, is as follows: DTGVSQNPRHKITKRGQNVTFRCDPISEHNRLYWYRQTLGQGPEFLTYFQNEAQLEKSRLLSDRFSAERPKGSFSTLEIQRTEQGDSAMYLCASSLGGGGGNTEAFFGQGTRLTVV.